This TCR beta chain was sequenced in a study of OX40 agonist ivuxolimab in advanced cancers. Clones were sequenced by immunoSEQ multiplex PCR, and TCRdb holds only the in-frame ones, with some missing. Of over 55,000 clones listed, approximately 94% are singletons. Regarding the study as a whole: Antigen specificity of clonally expanded peripheral T cells was not established. At doses 0.1 to 3.0 mg/kg, CD4+ and CD8+ clones expanded.

A remark on this clone: Its antigen is as yet unknown.

The germline V gene has CDR1 MGHRA and CDR2 YSYEKL. Trimming at V came to 2 bases and at J to 6 bases, leaving 10 bases not matched to a gene. The CDR3 contains 16 residues. Systemic immunosuppression or autoimmune disease history was grounds to exclude patients. Sequencing used CD4+ or CD8+ T cells sorted from blood, obtained in a trial of the OX40 agonist ivuxolimab. The TCR was taken from an adult with an advanced solid tumor such as melanoma, head and neck, liver or kidney cancer. J is TRBJ1-5 and V is TRBV4-1; 7 positions match TRBD1. The CDR3 coding sequence is TGCGCCAGCAGCCAACAACTTAGACAGGGTGGTCAGCCCCAGCATTTT. This codes for CASSQQLRQGGQPQHF.